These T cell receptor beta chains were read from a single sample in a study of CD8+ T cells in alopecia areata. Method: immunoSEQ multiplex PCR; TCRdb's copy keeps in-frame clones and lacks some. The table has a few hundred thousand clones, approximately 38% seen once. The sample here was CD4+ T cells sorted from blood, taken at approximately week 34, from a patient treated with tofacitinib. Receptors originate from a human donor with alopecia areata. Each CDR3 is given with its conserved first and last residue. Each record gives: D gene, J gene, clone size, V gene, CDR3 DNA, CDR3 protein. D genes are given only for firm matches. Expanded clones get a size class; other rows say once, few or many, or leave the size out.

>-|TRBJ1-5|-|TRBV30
TGTGCCTGGAGTGTTGATAGCAATCAGCCCCAGCATTTT
CAWSVDSNQPQHF
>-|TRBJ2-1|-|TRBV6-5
TGTGCCAGCAGTTACGGGCACAATGAGCAGTTCTTC
CASSYGHNEQFF
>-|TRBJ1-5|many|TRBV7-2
TGTGCCAGCAGCTTAGGGGGACACCTCAATCAGCCCCAGCATTTT
CASSLGGHLNQPQHF
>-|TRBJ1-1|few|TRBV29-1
TGCAGCGTATCCGGGATGAACACTGAAGCTTTCTTT
CSVSGMNTEAFF
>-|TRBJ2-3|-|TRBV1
TGCACCAGCAGCCAAGGGCCGGGCACAGATACGCAGTATTTT
CTSSQGPGTDTQYF
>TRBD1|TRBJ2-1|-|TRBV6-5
TGTGCCACCCACCTCGGACAGGGTCCGGGCGAGCAGTTCTTC
CATHLGQGPGEQFF
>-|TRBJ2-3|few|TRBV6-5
TGTGCCAGCAGTTACTCAGGTCCTAGCACAGATACGCAGTATTTT
CASSYSGPSTDTQYF
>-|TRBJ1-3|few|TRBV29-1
TGCAGCGTTGGTCAGTCGGGAAACACCATATATTTT
CSVGQSGNTIYF
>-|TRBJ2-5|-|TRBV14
TGTGCCAGCAGCCAAGTGGGGCAGCAAGAGACCCAGTACTTC
CASSQVGQQETQYF
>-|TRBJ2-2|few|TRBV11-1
TGTGCCAGCAGTACCAATTCCGGGGAGCTGTTTTTT
CASSTNSGELFF
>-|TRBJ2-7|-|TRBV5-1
TGCGCCAGCAGCCCCGAGACTGGGGTCTACGAGCAGTACTTC
CASSPETGVYEQYF
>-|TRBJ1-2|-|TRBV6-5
TGTGCCAGCATACGATCTGGGGGTATGGGCTATGGCTACACCTTC
CASIRSGGMGYGYTF
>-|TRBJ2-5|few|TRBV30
TGTGCCTGGAGCAGACAAGAGACCCAGTACTTC
CAWSRQETQYF
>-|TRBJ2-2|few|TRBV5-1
TGCGCCAGCGGCTATCCACAGGGAGAGGAGCTGTTTTTT
CASGYPQGEELFF
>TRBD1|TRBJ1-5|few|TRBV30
TGTGCCTGGTCTACCGGACAGGGGGGAAGGCCCCAGCATTTT
CAWSTGQGGRPQHF
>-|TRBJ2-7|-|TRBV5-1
TGCGCCAGCAGCTTGCAGGGGTCCACCTCCGAGCAGTACTTC
CASSLQGSTSEQYF
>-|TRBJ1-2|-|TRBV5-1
TGCGCCAGCGGACATACAGGGACCCCGTACACCTTC
CASGHTGTPYTF
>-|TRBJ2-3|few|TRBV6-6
TGTGCCAGCAGTTCCCATTCAGGGGCGCTTACAGATACGCAGTATTTT
CASSSHSGALTDTQYF
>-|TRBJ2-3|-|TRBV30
TGTGCCTGGAGTGTCCAGGGAAGCACAGATACGCAGTATTTT
CAWSVQGSTDTQYF
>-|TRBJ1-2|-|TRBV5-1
TGCGCCAGCAGCCCGGGACGGTCCCGGGGCTACACCTTC
CASSPGRSRGYTF
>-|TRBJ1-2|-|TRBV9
TGTGCCAGCAGCGTATTGGGGGGAGGCTACACCTTC
CASSVLGGGYTF
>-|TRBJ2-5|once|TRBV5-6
TGTGCCAGCAGCTCGTTAACAGGGAACGAAGAGACCCAGTACTTC
CASSSLTGNEETQYF
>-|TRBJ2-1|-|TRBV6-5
TGTGCCACCCAACCAAGGAGGGGGGGCTCCAATGAGCAGTTCTTC
CATQPRRGGSNEQFF
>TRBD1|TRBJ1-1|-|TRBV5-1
TGCGCCAGCAGCTTTCGCGGGACAGGGGGAGGTTTGGGCACTGAAGCTTTCTTT
CASSFRGTGGGLGTEAFF
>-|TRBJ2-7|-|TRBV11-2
TGTGCCAGCAGCTTAGACCCGGGACCTTACGAGCAGTACTTC
CASSLDPGPYEQYF
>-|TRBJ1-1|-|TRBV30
TGTGCCTGGAGTGAAAGGAACACTGAAGCTTTCTTT
CAWSERNTEAFF
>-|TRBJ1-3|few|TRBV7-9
TGTGCCAGCAGCTTTGGGCAGGCGTCCTCTGGAAACACCATATATTTT
CASSFGQASSGNTIYF
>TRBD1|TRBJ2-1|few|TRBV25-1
TGTGCCAGCAGTGAAGGGACCGGGACAGGGGGCAAGAATGAGCAGTTCTTC
CASSEGTGTGGKNEQFF
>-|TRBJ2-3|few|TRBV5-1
TGCGCCAGCAGCCTAGGACTCGAAGAGCAGTATTTT
CASSLGLEEQYF
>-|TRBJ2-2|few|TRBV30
TGTGCCTGGAGCCGGTCCTTCACAGCCGGGGAGCTGTTTTTT
CAWSRSFTAGELFF
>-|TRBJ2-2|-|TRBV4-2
TGTGCCAGCAGCCCCTCTGGGGGAGGGGGAAATTCGCACACCGGGGAGCTGTTTTTT
CASSPSGGGGNSHTGELFF
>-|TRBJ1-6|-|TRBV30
TGTGCCTGGAGTGAAGGACAGCCGCCCTCACCCCTCCACTTT
CAWSEGQPPSPLHF
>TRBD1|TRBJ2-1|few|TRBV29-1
TGCAGCGTCGGGACAGGGGGCCTCTACAATGAGCAGTTCTTC
CSVGTGGLYNEQFF
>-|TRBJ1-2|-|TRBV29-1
TGCAGCGTTGAGTTCGGGGACTACTACAACTATGGCTACACCTTC
CSVEFGDYYNYGYTF
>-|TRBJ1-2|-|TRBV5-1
TGCGCCAGCAGCCCGGGTCTCACCACTCAAGGCTACACCTTC
CASSPGLTTQGYTF
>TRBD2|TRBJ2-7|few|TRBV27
TGTGCCAGCAAAACAGCGCCGGGACTAGCGGGTTCTCTTGGGAACGAGCAGTACTTC
CASKTAPGLAGSLGNEQYF
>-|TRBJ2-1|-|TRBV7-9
TGTGCCAGCAGCCCGTTGAGGGGCCCCCTCAATGAGCAGTTCTTC
CASSPLRGPLNEQFF
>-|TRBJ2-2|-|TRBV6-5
TGTGCCAGCACAAAAGACAGTAGCGGGGAGCTGTTTTTT
CASTKDSSGELFF
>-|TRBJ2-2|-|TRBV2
TGTGCCAGCAGTGCGGGGGGCCCAGGGGAGCTGTTTTTT
CASSAGGPGELFF
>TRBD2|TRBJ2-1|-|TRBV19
TGTGCCAGTAGTAGCGGGGGTTTCAATGAGCAGTTCTTC
CASSSGGFNEQFF
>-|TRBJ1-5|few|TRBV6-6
TGTGCCAGCAGCGCTGGGGGTCAGCCCCAGCATTTT
CASSAGGQPQHF
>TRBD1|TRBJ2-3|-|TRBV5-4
TGTGCCAGCAGCTTCCAGGACAGGGGCACAGATACGCAGTATTTT
CASSFQDRGTDTQYF
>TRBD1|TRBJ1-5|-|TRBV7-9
TGTGCCAGCAGCTTAGCAGCAGGGGGCGTTTGGCAGCCCCAGCATTTT
CASSLAAGGVWQPQHF
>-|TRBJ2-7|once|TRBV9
TGTGCCAGCAGCGTAGACGGACACGTAGAATACGAGCAGTACTTC
CASSVDGHVEYEQYF
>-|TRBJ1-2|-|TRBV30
TGTGCCTGGGACAGCTATGGCTACACCTTC
CAWDSYGYTF
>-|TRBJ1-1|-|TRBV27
TGTGCCAGCAGTTTATTGGGGGGGACTGAAGCTTTCTTT
CASSLLGGTEAFF
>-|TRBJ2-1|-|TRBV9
TGTGCCAGCAGCGTAGGGGGCTCCTACAATGAGCAGTTCTTC
CASSVGGSYNEQFF
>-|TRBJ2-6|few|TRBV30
TGTGCCGGGGGGGCAGGCGTCGTCCTCTCTGGGGCCAACGTCCTGACTTTC
CAGGAGVVLSGANVLTF